These 10 T cell receptor beta chains share one sample of origin, sequenced in a study of T cells of healthy individuals. TCRdb processed the 5' RACE reads anew with MiXCR; each CDR3 protein has one entry. This sample yields about 100,000 distinct CDR3 sequences, of which 17% are seen a single time; around 6.5% belongs to the top ten. These receptors originate from a human donor in good health.

The chain joins TRBV2 to TRBJ2-5; the D is unclear. The V gene lost 8 bases and the J gene lost 4 bases, with 14 bases spanning the gap. The germline CDR1 and CDR2 sequences are SNHLY and FYNNEI. The CDR3 covers 13 residues. This CDR3 reads CASWFRYGETQYF. Written as DNA, the CDR3 is TGTGCCAGCTGGTTTCGATATGGAGAGACCCAGTACTTC.

This clonotype appeared a few times. The chain carries TRBV20-1 and TRBJ1-5, with no clear D. There are 12 residues in the CDR3. Germline-derived CDR1 and CDR2 are DFQATT and SNEGSKA (reference sequence). The V end was cut by 7 bases, the J end by 3 bases, with 10 bases between. CDR3 coding DNA: TGCAGTGGGAGGACGTCCAATCAGCCCCAGCATTTT. Its translation is CSGRTSNQPQHF.

This clonotype was detected ten times or more. CDR3 coding DNA: TGTGCCAGCAGCTTAACGGGGGATGAACATGGCTACACCTTC. This translates into CASSLTGDEHGYTF. The J gene is TRBJ1-2, the V gene TRBV7-3; maybe TRBD1 (5 bases). Looked up from germline, CDR1 is SGHTA and CDR2 is FQGTGA. Trimming pared 0 bases from V and 6 bases from J, leaving 11 bases between. The CDR3 consists of 14 residues.

The chain is built from TRBV20-1 and TRBJ2-3, with 9 bases matching TRBD1. Per germline, CDR1 DFQATT and CDR2 SNEGSKA (reference sequence). This CDR3 region has 14 residues. With 5 bases clipped from V and 3 bases from J, the junction kept 6 bases outside the gene matches. CDR3 amino acids: CSAWTGTGTDTQYF. CDR3 bases: TGCAGTGCTTGGACCGGGACAGGGACAGATACGCAGTATTTT.

This clonotype came up a few times. The J gene is TRBJ2-7, the V gene TRBV20-1; 7 bases are a match to TRBD1. CDR3 length equals 15 residues. V lost 1 base, J lost 4 bases, and 10 bases stayed unmatched. CDR1 and CDR2 (germline): DFQATT, SNEGSKA (reference sequence). The CDR3 spells CSARAPGGTLYEQYF. The CDR3 DNA reads TGCAGTGCTAGAGCTCCAGGGGGAACACTTTACGAGCAGTACTTC.

This clonotype was seen a few times. The chain combines TRBV6-2 or TRBV6-3 with TRBJ2-5; 8 bases match TRBD1. The trim removed 4 bases at V and 4 bases at J, leaving 8 bases unmatched. CDR1 MNHEY and CDR2 SVGEGT come from the germline V gene. The CDR3 length is 15 residues. Here the CDR3 reads CASSWGTGLRETQYF. Here the CDR3 DNA reads TGTGCCAGCAGTTGGGGGACAGGCCTACGAGAGACCCAGTACTTC.

Only a few counts were recorded for this clonotype. The chain joins TRBV3-1 to TRBJ1-6, with D perhaps TRBD1 (5 bases). The CDR3 has 16 residues. Trimming stripped 2 bases from V and 10 bases from J, with 18 bases between. Germline CDR1 is LGHDT and CDR2 is YNNKEL (reference sequence). DNA for the CDR3: TGTGCCAGCAGCCAACCTACCGGGAAAGGGGAATCACCCCTCCACTTT. Its protein product is CASSQPTGKGESPLHF.

This clonotype was seen a handful of times. The genes are TRBV6-2 or TRBV6-3 and TRBJ1-5; tentatively, D is TRBD1 (5 bases). V lost 1 base and J 2 bases, leaving 9 bases between the germline ends. CDR1 and CDR2 (germline): MNHEY, SVGEGT. The CDR3 has 15 residues. The CDR3 protein is CASSYLGGGNQPQHF. The CDR3 nucleotides are TGTGCCAGCAGTTACTTGGGGGGTGGCAATCAGCCCCAGCATTTT.

V usage is TRBV28 and J usage is TRBJ2-1; no definite D call. CDR3 length equals 10 residues. CDR1 is MDHEN and CDR2 is SYDVKM in the germline V gene. This chain's CDR3 is CAILPHEQFF. The DNA for the CDR3 is TGTGCGATACTGCCCCATGAGCAGTTCTTC.

The V gene is TRBV4-1, the J gene TRBJ2-2; D possibly corresponds to TRBD1 (6 bases). The CDR3 contains 17 residues. Germline CDR1 and CDR2: MGHRA and YSYEKL. V lost 3 bases and J 0 bases, leaving 14 bases between the germline ends. This chain's CDR3 is CASSHHLGQSNTGELFF. The DNA for the CDR3 is TGCGCCAGCAGCCACCACCTCGGACAGTCGAACACCGGGGAGCTGTTTTTT.